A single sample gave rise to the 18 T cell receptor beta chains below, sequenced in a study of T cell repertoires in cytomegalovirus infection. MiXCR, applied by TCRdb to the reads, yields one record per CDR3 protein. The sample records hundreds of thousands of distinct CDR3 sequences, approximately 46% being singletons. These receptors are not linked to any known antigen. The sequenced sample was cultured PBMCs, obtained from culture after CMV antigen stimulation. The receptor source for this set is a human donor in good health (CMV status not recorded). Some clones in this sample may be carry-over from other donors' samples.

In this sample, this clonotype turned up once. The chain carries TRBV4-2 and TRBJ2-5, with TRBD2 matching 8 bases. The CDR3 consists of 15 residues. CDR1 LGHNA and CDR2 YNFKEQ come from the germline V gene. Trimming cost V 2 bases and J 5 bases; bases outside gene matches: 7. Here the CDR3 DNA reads TGTGCCAGCAGCCAATTCGCGGGGGGCCGGGAGACCCAGTACTTC. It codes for CASSQFAGGRETQYF.

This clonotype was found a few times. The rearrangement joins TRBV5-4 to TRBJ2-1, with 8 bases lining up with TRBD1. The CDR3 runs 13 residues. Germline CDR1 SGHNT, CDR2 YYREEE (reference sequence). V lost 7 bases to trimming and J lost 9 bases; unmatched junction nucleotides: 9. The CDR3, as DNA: TGTGCCAGCGACCGGGACAGGTTCAGTGAGCAGTTCTTC. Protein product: CASDRDRFSEQFF.

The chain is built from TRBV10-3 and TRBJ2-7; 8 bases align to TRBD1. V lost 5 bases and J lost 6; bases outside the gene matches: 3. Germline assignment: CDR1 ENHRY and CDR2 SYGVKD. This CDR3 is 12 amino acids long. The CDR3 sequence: CAISRGTGEQYF. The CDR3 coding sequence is TGTGCCATCAGTCGGGGGACAGGCGAGCAGTACTTC.

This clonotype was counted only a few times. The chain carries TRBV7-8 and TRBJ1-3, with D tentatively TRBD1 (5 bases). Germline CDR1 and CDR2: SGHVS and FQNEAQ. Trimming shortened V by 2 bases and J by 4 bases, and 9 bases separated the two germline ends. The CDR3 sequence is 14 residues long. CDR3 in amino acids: CASSLSTGGNTIYF. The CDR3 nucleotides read TGTGCCAGCAGCTTAAGTACAGGCGGAAACACCATATATTTT.

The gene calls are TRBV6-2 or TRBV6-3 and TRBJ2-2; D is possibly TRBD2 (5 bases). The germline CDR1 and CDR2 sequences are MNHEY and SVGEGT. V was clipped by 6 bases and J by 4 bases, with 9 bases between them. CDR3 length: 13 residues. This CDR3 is CASREGTTGELFF. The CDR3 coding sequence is TGTGCCAGCAGAGAGGGTACCACCGGGGAGCTGTTTTTT.

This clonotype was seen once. As DNA, the CDR3 is TGTGCCAGTAGCCTCGTTTCCCCTTCCTACGAGCAGTACTTC. This gives the protein CASSLVSPSYEQYF. The chain links TRBV19 to TRBJ2-7; no clear D. In germline, CDR1 is LNHDA, CDR2 SQIVND (reference sequence). V was trimmed by 6 bases and J by 1 base, leaving 13 bases between them. The CDR3 has 14 amino acids. Full variable domain (remainder filled in from reference TRBV19 and TRBJ2-7): DGGITQSPKYLFRKEGQNVTLSCEQNLNHDAMYWYRQDPGQGLRLIYYSQIVNDFQKGDIAEGYSVSREKKESFPLTVTSAQKNPTAFYLCASSLVSPSYEQYFGPGTRLTVT.

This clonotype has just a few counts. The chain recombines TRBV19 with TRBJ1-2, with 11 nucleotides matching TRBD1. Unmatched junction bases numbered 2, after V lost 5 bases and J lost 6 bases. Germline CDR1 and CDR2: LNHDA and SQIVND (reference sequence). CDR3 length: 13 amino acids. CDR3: CASSWDRGNGYTF. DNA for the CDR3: TGTGCCAGTAGTTGGGACAGGGGGAATGGCTACACCTTC.

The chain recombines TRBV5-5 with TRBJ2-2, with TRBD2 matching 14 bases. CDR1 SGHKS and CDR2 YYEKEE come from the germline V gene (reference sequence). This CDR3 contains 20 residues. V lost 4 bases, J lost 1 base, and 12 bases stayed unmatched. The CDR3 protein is CASSPGLAGVTMLNTGELFF. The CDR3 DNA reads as TGTGCCAGCAGCCCGGGACTAGCGGGAGTAACGATGTTGAACACCGGGGAGCTGTTTTTT.

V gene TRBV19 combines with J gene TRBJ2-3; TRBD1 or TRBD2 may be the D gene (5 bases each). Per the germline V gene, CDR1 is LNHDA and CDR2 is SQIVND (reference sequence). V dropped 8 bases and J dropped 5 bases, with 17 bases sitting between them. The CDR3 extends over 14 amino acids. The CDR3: CASPGATRGDTQYF. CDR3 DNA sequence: TGTGCCAGTCCTGGCGCGACGAGGGGAGATACGCAGTATTTT.

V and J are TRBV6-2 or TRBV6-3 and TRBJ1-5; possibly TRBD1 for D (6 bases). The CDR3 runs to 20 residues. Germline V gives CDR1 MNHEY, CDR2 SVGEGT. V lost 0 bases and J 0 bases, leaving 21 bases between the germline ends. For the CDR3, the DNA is TGTGCCAGCAGTTACTCGAGGGGGGCCCGCTGGATCTATAGCAATCAGCCCCAGCATTTT. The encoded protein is CASSYSRGARWIYSNQPQHF.

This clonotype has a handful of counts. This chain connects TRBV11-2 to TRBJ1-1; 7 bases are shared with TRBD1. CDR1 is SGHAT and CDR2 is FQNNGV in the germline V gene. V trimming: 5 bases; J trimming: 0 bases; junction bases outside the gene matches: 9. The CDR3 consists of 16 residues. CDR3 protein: CASSAGTEDMNTEAFF. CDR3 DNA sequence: TGTGCCAGCAGCGCAGGGACAGAAGACATGAACACTGAAGCTTTCTTT.

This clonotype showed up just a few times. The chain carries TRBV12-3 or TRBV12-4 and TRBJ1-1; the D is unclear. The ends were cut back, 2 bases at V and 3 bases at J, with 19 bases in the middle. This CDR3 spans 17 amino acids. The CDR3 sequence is CASSLFFGGRGYTEAFF. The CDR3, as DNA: TGTGCCAGCAGTTTATTCTTCGGAGGTCGTGGGTACACTGAAGCTTTCTTT.

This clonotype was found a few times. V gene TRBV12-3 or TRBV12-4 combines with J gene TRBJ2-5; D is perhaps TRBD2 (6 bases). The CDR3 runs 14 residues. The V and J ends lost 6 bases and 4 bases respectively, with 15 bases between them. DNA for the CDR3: TGTGCCAGCAGACCCGGGACTGATAGAGAGACCCAGTACTTC. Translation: CASRPGTDRETQYF.

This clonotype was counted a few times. The CDR3 here is CASLWGEIAKNIQYF. The CDR3 nucleotides read TGTGCCAGCCTATGGGGGGAAATAGCCAAAAACATTCAGTACTTC. The gene calls are TRBV12-3 or TRBV12-4 and TRBJ2-4; D is perhaps TRBD2 (6 bases). The CDR3 covers 15 residues. Trimming removed 8 bases from V and 0 bases from J, with 14 bases in between.

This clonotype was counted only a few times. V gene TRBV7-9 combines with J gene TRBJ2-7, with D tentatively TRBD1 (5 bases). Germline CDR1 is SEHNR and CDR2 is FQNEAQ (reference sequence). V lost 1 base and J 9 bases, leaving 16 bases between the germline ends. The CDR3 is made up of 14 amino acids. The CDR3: CASSLDSQGSGQYF. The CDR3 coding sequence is TGTGCCAGCAGCTTAGATTCTCAGGGTTCGGGGCAGTACTTC.

The CDR3 sequence is CASTWDPSGEQYF. CDR3 DNA: TGTGCCAGCACCTGGGACCCGTCCGGGGAGCAGTACTTC. The chain has TRBV4-2 and TRBJ2-7; TRBD1 or TRBD2 may be the D gene (5 bases each). Trimming took off 7 bases at V and 7 bases at J, with 17 bases between the two ends. Germline loops: CDR1 LGHNA, CDR2 YNFKEQ. The CDR3 runs 13 residues.

In nucleotides, the CDR3 is TGTGCCAGCTCACCACCGGACAGAGAGAGGGGCTACACCTTC. This gives the protein CASSPPDRERGYTF. This sequence joins TRBV18 and TRBJ1-2; TRBD1 is a possible D gene (6 bases). CDR3 length equals 14 residues. Deletions cut 0 bases from V and 8 bases from J, with 13 bases between. CDR1 and CDR2 (germline): KGHSH, LQKENI.

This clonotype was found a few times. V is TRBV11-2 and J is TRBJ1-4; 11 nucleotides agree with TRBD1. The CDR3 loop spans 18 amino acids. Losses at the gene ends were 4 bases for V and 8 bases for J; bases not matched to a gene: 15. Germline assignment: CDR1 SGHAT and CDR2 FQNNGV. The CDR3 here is CASSSLQGTGGEREKLFF. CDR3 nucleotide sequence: TGTGCCAGCAGCTCCCTTCAGGGGACAGGGGGTGAAAGAGAAAAACTGTTTTTT.